This TCR beta chain appears in the sequencing data of a study of cytomegalovirus exposure and HLA in healthy donors. Study conclusions and caveats: A later analysis showed that HLA-associated TCR beta chains had undergone more clonal expansion than equally common others. Cytomegalovirus-associated TCR beta chains were listed, numbering some 170.

The PCR contained 60 Vbeta and 13 Jbeta primers. The repertoire was sequenced with immunoSEQ multiplex PCR; TCRdb's copy has only in-frame clones and lacks some. The sample features around 50,000 clones, with roughly 11% in its top ten. In regard to this clone: The target antigen is unknown.

The source of this sequence is a woman in her forties or fifties in good health and CMV-seropositive. The sample consisted of PBMCs.

CDR3 sequence (DNA): TGTGCCAGCAGCGTAGAGACTACCCAGTTCTTC. Translating gives CASSVETTQFF. The chain has TRBV9 and TRBJ2-1; weak D call: TRBD2 (5 bases). The germline CDR1 and CDR2 sequences are SGDLS and YYNGEE. CDR3 length equals 11 residues. The V and J ends lost 0 bases and 13 bases respectively, with 8 bases between them.